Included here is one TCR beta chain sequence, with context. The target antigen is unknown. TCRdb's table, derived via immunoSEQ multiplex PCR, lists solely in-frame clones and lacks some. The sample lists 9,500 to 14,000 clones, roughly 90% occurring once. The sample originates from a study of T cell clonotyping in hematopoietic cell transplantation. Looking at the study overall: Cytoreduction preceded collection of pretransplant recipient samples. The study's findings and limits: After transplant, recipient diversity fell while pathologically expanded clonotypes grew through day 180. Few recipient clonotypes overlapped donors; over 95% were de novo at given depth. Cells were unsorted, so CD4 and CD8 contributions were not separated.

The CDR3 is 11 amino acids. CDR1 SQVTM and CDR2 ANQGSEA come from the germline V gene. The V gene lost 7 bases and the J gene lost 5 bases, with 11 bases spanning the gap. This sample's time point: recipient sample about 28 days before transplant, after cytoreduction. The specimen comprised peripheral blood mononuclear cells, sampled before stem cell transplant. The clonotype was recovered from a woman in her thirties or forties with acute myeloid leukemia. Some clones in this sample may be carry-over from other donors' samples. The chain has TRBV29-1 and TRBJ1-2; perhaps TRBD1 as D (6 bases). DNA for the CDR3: TGCAGCGGTGAGGGGGGGTATGGCTACACCTTC. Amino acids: CSGEGGYGYTF.